Listed here are 20 T cell receptor beta chains from one sample, sequenced in a study of cytomegalovirus exposure and HLA in healthy donors (dated by TCRdb to the late 2010s). Receptor amplification or capture employed the immunoSEQ multiplex PCR assay. A mixture of 60 forward primers for TCR Vbeta segments and 13 reverse primers for TCR Jbeta segments was used in the multiplex PCR. TCRdb took over this immuneACCESS table, retaining in-frame rearrangements with V and J assigned. Such tables are incomplete; in checked studies, under half of the missing clones stem from an unresolved V gene, and the remainder is unexplained. A total of approximately 210,000 clones appear in this sample, over 60% of them only once. 2.1% of the sample is taken by the ten largest. The specimen was PBMCs. The receptor source for this set is a woman in her twenties or thirties in good health and CMV-seropositive.

The table lists this clone with a few counts. The chain employs TRBV7-2 and TRBJ1-4, with 7 bases lining up with TRBD1. Germline V gene sequence: CDR1 SGHTA, CDR2 FQGNSA. There are 16 residues in the CDR3. The V gene end was trimmed by 3 bases and the J gene end by 0 bases; junction bases not matched to a gene: 4. The CDR3 DNA follows: TGTGCCAGCAGCTTCCGACAGGGAACAACTAATGAAAAACTGTTTTTT. Translating gives CASSFRQGTTNEKLFF.

The rearrangement uses TRBV7-9 and TRBJ2-3; 8 bases agree with TRBD2. Germline loops: CDR1 SEHNR, CDR2 FQNEAQ (reference sequence). The CDR3 loop spans 15 amino acids. Losses at the gene ends were 0 bases for V and 8 bases for J; bases not matched to a gene: 7. The CDR3 loop is CASSLASGGGVTQYF. The CDR3 bases are TGTGCCAGCAGCTTAGCTTCGGGAGGGGGAGTTACGCAGTATTTT.

The V gene is TRBV6-6, the J gene TRBJ2-5, with no clear D. Germline V gene sequence: CDR1 MNHNY, CDR2 SVGAGI (reference sequence). The CDR3 totals 14 residues. The V end was cut by 3 bases, the J end by 1 base, with 9 bases between. DNA for the CDR3: TGTGCCAGCAGTTATTCAGGATTCCAAGAGACCCAGTACTTC. Translating it yields CASSYSGFQETQYF.

V and J are TRBV7-2 and TRBJ1-1, with 7 bases matching TRBD1. Trimming at V came to 6 bases and at J to 3 bases, leaving 10 bases not matched to a gene. Germline V gene sequence: CDR1 SGHTA, CDR2 FQGNSA. The CDR3 covers 15 residues. DNA for the CDR3: TGTGCCAGCAGTCCCGTACAGGGGCGGGACACTGAAGCTTTCTTT. Its protein product is CASSPVQGRDTEAFF.

This clone showed up just once. CDR3 bases: TGCGCCAGTCGAGGACAGGGTCCCCACAATGAGCAGTTCTTC. The encoded protein is CASRGQGPHNEQFF. The chain joins TRBV5-1 to TRBJ2-1; 8 nucleotides line up with TRBD1. Per the germline V gene, CDR1 is SGHRS and CDR2 is YFSETQ. The CDR3 totals 14 residues. V shed 8 bases, J shed 5 bases, and the junction held 9 bases outside the gene matches.

This chain joins TRBV18 and TRBJ1-1, with a possible D match to TRBD1 (6 bases). CDR3 size: 12 residues. Deletions cut 10 bases from V and 7 bases from J, with 16 bases between. The V gene's germline CDR1 is KGHSH and CDR2 LQKENI. The CDR3 nucleotides are TGTGCCACTCGAACGGGAGGGGGTGAAGCTTTCTTT. Its protein product is CATRTGGGEAFF.

The gene calls are TRBV7-6 and TRBJ2-5; 8 bases match TRBD1. Germline V gene sequence: CDR1 SGHVS, CDR2 FNYEAQ. The J segment lost 1 base and the V segment lost 5 bases, leaving 3 bases of the junction unmatched. This CDR3 is built from 14 residues. DNA for the CDR3: TGTGCCAGCAGCATAGACAGGGGCCAAGAGACCCAGTACTTC. Protein: CASSIDRGQETQYF.

The chain uses TRBV7-9 and TRBJ2-1; perhaps TRBD2 as D (5 bases). This CDR3 comprises 13 residues. V was trimmed by 4 bases and J by 9 bases, leaving 13 bases between them. Germline CDR1 and CDR2: SEHNR and FQNEAQ (reference sequence). The DNA of the CDR3 is TGTGCCAGCAGCTCACCCCCAGCGGTTGAGCAGTTCTTC. Translating it yields CASSSPPAVEQFF.

The chain carries TRBV25-1 and TRBJ1-1; 11 nucleotides align to TRBD1. Germline V lookup: CDR1 MGHDK, CDR2 SYGVNS. Unmatched junction bases numbered 2, after V lost 7 bases and J lost 1 base. The CDR3 covers 14 residues. CDR3 sequence (DNA): TGTGCCAGCAAGGACAGGGGGCCGAACACTGAAGCTTTCTTT. It translates to CASKDRGPNTEAFF.

This chain joins TRBV9 and TRBJ1-1; D uncertain. V was cut by 0 bases and J by 0 bases, with 15 bases left in between. Per germline, CDR1 SGDLS and CDR2 YYNGEE. The CDR3 loop spans 17 amino acids. CDR3 bases: TGTGCCAGCAGCGTAGGTTCGGCGTCGGGGTTGAACACTGAAGCTTTCTTT. It is translated as CASSVGSASGLNTEAFF.

The chain has TRBV5-6 and TRBJ2-5; D is unresolved. The germline CDR1 and CDR2 sequences are SGHDT and YYEEEE. The CDR3 is 13 residues long. V was pared by 0 bases and J by 1 base, with 4 bases between. Here the CDR3 DNA reads TGTGCCAGCAGCTTGGCCCTCCAAGAGACCCAGTACTTC. As protein: CASSLALQETQYF.

The chain recombines TRBV27 with TRBJ1-2, with unresolved D. CDR1 and CDR2 from the germline V gene are MNHEY and SMNVEV (reference sequence). The CDR3 consists of 14 residues. V was shortened by 2 bases and J by 0 bases, with 7 bases between the two germline ends. CDR3 sequence (DNA): TGTGCCAGCAGTTTACAGGCTGCTAACTATGGCTACACCTTC. Encoded protein: CASSLQAANYGYTF.

The genes are TRBV7-8 and TRBJ1-1; possible D gene TRBD1, 6 bases. V dropped 4 bases and J dropped 0 bases, with 9 bases sitting between them. CDR3 length: 14 residues. From germline, CDR1 is SGHVS and CDR2 FQNEAQ. The CDR3 bases are TGTGCCAGCAGCTCGGGACAACTGAACACTGAAGCTTTCTTT. Residues: CASSSGQLNTEAFF.

This rearrangement joins TRBV10-3 to TRBJ1-2; D is undetermined. CDR3 length equals 14 residues. Germline V CDR1 and CDR2: ENHRY, SYGVKD. The germline V and J ends were trimmed by 8 bases and 5 bases, with 18 bases remaining between them. In DNA, the CDR3 is TGTGCCATCCCATCGTCTACGTCGGGGTATGGCTACACCTTC. It specifies CAIPSSTSGYGYTF.

The rearrangement links TRBV19 to TRBJ2-1, with TRBD2 matching 11 bases. Germline-derived CDR1 and CDR2 are LNHDA and SQIVND (reference sequence). Trimming at V came to 5 bases and at J to 4 bases, leaving 10 bases not matched to a gene. This CDR3 spans 17 amino acids. CDR3: CASSAELAGVWYNEQFF. DNA of the CDR3: TGTGCCAGTAGTGCCGAACTAGCGGGAGTGTGGTACAATGAGCAGTTCTTC.

This clone has just one count. The chain uses TRBV28 and TRBJ2-1; 10 nucleotides align to TRBD2. V shed 3 bases and J 3 bases; nucleotides not matched to a gene: 2. CDR1 is MDHEN and CDR2 is SYDVKM in the germline V gene. The CDR3 sequence is 15 residues long. CDR3 loop: CASSLPSGSYNEQFF. DNA of the CDR3: TGTGCCAGCAGTTTGCCTAGCGGGAGCTACAATGAGCAGTTCTTC.

This sequence joins TRBV30 and TRBJ1-6, with D unresolved. The CDR3 covers 18 residues. Germline loops: CDR1 GTSNPN, CDR2 SVGIG (reference sequence). The germline V and J ends were trimmed by 2 bases and 7 bases, with 24 bases remaining between them. The CDR3: CAWSPHRSDWSRNSPLHF. The CDR3 nucleotides are TGTGCCTGGAGTCCGCACCGATCAGACTGGTCGCGCAATTCACCCCTCCACTTT.

The chain joins TRBV7-2 to TRBJ1-2; the match to TRBD1 covers 7 bases. CDR3 size: 14 residues. Germline V CDR1 and CDR2: SGHTA, FQGNSA. Unmatched junction bases numbered 9, after V lost 5 bases and J lost 6 bases. The CDR3 loop reads CASSRTGLQNGYTF. CDR3 bases: TGTGCCAGCAGCCGGACAGGACTTCAAAATGGCTACACCTTC.

This clone was counted a single time. The genes are TRBV9 and TRBJ2-5, with 8 nucleotides matching TRBD2. From germline, CDR1 is SGDLS and CDR2 YYNGEE. Trimming cost V 4 bases and J 5 bases; bases outside gene matches: 10. The CDR3 consists of 15 residues. CDR3 region: CASSPSTGGLETQYF. The CDR3 DNA follows: TGTGCCAGCAGCCCCTCGACGGGGGGGCTGGAGACCCAGTACTTC.

CDR3 DNA sequence: TGTGCTAGTGCCCCGGGGGGGTTCAATGAGCAGTTCTTC. Translated, it gives CASAPGGFNEQFF. The rearrangement uses TRBV12-5 and TRBJ2-1; 8 bases line up with TRBD2. The CDR3 length is 13 residues. CDR1 and CDR2 (germline): LGHNT, FRNRAP. Trimming removed 7 bases from V and 6 bases from J; junction bases left unmatched: 5.